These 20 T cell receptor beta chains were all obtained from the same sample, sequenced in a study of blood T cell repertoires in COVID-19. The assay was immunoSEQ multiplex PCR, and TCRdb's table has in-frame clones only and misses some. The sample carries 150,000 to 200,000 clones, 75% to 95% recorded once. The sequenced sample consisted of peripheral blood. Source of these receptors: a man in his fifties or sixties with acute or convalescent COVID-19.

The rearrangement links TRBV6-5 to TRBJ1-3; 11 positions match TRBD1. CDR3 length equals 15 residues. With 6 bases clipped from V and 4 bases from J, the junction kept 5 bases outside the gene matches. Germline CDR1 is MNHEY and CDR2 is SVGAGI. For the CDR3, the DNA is TGTGCCAGCAGGAGAGGGACAGGGGGAGGAAACACCATATATTTT. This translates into CASRRGTGGGNTIYF.

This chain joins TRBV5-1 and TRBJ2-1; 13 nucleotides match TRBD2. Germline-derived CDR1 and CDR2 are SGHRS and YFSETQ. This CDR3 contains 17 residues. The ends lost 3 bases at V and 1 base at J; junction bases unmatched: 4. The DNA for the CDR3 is TGCGCCAGCAGCTGGGGGACTAGCGGGACGTCCTACAATGAGCAGTTCTTC. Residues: CASSWGTSGTSYNEQFF.

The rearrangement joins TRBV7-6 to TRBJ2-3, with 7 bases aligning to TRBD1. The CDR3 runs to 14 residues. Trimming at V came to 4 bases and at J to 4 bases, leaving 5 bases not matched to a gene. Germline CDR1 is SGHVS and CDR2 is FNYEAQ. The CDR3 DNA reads TGTGCCAGCAGCTACGGGACAGCTTCAGATACGCAGTATTTT. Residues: CASSYGTASDTQYF.

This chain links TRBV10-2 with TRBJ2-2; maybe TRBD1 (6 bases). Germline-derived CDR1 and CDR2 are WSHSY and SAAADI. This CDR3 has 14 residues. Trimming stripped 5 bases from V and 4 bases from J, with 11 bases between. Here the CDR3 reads CASSPRQATGELFF. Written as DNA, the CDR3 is TGCGCCAGCAGTCCTAGACAGGCCACCGGGGAGCTGTTTTTT.

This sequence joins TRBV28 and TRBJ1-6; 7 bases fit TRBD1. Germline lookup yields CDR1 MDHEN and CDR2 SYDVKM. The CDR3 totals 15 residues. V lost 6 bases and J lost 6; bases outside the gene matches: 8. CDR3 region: CASRARQGPNSPLHF. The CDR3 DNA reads TGTGCCAGCAGGGCGAGACAGGGACCTAATTCACCCCTCCACTTT.

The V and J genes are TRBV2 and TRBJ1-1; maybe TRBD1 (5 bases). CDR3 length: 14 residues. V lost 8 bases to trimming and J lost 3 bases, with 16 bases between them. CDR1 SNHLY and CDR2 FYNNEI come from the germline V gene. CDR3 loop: CASVEDTYYTEAFF. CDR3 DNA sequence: TGTGCCAGCGTCGAGGACACTTATTACACTGAAGCTTTCTTT.

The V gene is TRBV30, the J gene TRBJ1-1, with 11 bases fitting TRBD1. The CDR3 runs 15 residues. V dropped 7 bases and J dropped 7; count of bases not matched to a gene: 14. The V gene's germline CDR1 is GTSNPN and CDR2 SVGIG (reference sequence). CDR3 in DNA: TGTGCCTCCCTTACGGGACAGGGGGTTGTTGGTGAAGCTTTCTTT. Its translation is CASLTGQGVVGEAFF.

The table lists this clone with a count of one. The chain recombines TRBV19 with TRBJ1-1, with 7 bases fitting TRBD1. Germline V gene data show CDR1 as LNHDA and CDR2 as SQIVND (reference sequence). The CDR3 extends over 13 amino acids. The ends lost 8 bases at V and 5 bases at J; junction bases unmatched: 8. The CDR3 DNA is TGTGCCAGTGCCACAGGGGTTCGAACTGAAGCTTTCTTT. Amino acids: CASATGVRTEAFF.

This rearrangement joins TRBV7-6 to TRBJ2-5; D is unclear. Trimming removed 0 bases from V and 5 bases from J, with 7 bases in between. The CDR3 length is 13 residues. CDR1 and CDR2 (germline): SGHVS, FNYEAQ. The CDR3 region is CASSLAVQETQYF. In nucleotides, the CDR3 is TGTGCCAGCAGCTTAGCGGTTCAGGAGACCCAGTACTTC. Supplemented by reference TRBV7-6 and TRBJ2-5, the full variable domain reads GAGVSQSPRYKVTKRGQDVALRCDPISGHVSLYWYRQALGQGPEFLTYFNYEAQQDKSGLPNDRFSAERPEGSISTLTIQRTEQRDSAMYRCASSLAVQETQYFGPGTRLLVL.

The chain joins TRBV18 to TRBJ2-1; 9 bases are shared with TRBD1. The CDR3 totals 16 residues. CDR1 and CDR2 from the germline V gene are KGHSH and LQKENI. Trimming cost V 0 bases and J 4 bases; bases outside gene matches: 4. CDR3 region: CASSPPGQGRYNEQFF. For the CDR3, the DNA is TGTGCCAGCTCACCACCGGGACAGGGAAGGTACAATGAGCAGTTCTTC.

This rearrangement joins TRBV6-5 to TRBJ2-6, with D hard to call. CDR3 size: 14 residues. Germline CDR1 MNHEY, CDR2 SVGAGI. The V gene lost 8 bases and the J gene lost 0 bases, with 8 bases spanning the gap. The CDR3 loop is CASSRFSGANVLTF. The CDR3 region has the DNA TGTGCCAGCTCCAGATTCTCTGGGGCCAACGTCCTGACTTTC.

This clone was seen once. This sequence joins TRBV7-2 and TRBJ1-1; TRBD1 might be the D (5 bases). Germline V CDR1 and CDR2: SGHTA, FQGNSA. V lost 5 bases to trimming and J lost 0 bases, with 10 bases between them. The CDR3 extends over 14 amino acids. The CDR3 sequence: CASSPGHLNTEAFF. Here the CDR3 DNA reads TGTGCCAGCAGCCCCGGACACTTGAACACTGAAGCTTTCTTT.

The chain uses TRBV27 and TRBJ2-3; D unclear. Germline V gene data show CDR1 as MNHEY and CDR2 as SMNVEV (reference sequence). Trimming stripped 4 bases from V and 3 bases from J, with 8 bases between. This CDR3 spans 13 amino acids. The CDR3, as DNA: TGTGCCAGCAGTTATAAGGAGACAGATACGCAGTATTTT. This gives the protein CASSYKETDTQYF.

The CDR3 region has the DNA TGTGCCAGCTCACCTTCACTAGCGCGAAACACCGGGGAGCTGTTTTTT. It codes for CASSPSLARNTGELFF. The chain employs TRBV18 and TRBJ2-2, with 7 bases identical to TRBD2. V lost 3 bases to trimming and J lost 2 bases; unmatched junction nucleotides: 6. Germline loops: CDR1 KGHSH, CDR2 LQKENI. This CDR3 has 16 amino acids. Together with reference TRBV18 and TRBJ2-2, the CDR3 gives the full variable domain: NAGVMQNPRHLVRRRGQEARLRCSPMKGHSHVYWYRQLPEEGLKFMVYLQKENIIDESGMPKERFSAEFPKEGPSILRIQQVVRGDSAAYFCASSPSLARNTGELFFGEGSRLTVL.

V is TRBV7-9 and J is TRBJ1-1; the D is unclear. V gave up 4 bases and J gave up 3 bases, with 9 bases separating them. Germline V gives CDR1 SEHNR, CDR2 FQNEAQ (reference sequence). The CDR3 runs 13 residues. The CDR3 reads CASSSHGDTEAFF. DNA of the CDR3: TGTGCCAGCAGCTCTCACGGGGACACTGAAGCTTTCTTT.

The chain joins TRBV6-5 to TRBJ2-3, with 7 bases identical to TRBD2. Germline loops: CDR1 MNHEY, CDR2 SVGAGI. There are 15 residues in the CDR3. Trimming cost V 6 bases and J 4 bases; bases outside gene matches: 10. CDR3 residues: CASRTGGSGADTQYF. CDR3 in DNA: TGTGCCAGCAGGACGGGGGGTTCTGGGGCAGATACGCAGTATTTT.

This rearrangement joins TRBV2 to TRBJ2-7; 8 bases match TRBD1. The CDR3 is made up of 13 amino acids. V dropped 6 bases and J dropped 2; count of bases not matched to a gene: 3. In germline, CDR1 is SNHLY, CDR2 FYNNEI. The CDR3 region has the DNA TGTGCCAGCAGGGGGACAGGTACCTACGAGCAGTACTTC. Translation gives CASRGTGTYEQYF.

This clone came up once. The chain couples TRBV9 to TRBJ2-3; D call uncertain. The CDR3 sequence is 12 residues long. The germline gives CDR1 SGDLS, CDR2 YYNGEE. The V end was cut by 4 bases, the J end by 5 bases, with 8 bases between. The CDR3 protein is CASSPRLDTQYF. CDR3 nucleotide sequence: TGTGCCAGCAGCCCGCGTCTAGATACGCAGTATTTT.

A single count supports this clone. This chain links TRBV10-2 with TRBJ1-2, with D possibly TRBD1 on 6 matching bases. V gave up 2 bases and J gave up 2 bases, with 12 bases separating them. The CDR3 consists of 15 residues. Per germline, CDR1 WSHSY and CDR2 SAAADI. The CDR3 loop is CASSEPDRINYGYTF. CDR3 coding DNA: TGCGCCAGCAGTGAGCCGGACAGAATCAACTATGGCTACACCTTC.

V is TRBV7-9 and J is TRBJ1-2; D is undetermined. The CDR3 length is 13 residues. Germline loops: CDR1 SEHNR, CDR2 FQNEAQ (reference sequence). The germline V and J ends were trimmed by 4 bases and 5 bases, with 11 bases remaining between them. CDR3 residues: CASSSTQRYGYTF. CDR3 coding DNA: TGTGCCAGCAGCTCAACACAACGATATGGCTACACCTTC.